The T cell receptor beta chain described here comes from a study of cytomegalovirus exposure and HLA in healthy donors. The data were produced by immunoSEQ multiplex PCR, yet TCRdb's version contains in-frame clones alone and is incomplete. The sample carries over 200,000 clones, about 92% recorded once. CDR1 is KGHSH and CDR2 is LQKENI in the germline V gene. This CDR3 comprises 14 residues. With 3 bases clipped from V and 5 bases from J, the junction kept 7 bases outside the gene matches. The rearrangement uses TRBV18 and TRBJ2-7; 7 bases line up with TRBD2. The sequencing sample was made of PBMCs. This receptor was identified in a woman aged 25 to 39 in good health and CMV-seronegative. The CDR3 reads CASSPPGRGDEQYF. The DNA for the CDR3 is TGTGCCAGCTCACCTCCAGGGAGGGGAGACGAGCAGTACTTC.